This T cell receptor beta chain was obtained from a study of early T cells in non-severe SARS-CoV-2 infection. Whole-study context: Sequenced bulk RNA came from whole blood that was unsorted, and chains were unpaired.

Germline V CDR1 and CDR2: SGHTA, FQGNSA. Trimming shortened V by 6 bases and J by 4 bases, and 16 bases separated the two germline ends. The CDR3 totals 15 residues. This clonotype has ten or more counts. What it recognizes is unknown. Unique molecular identifiers (one per individual cDNA molecule) were attached. In TCRdb, the 5' RACE reads were re-called with MiXCR into one record per CDR3 protein. The sample includes approximately 70,000 distinct CDR3 sequences, about 9.1% of them seen just once. Findings and limits, study-wide: CD4 and private specificities were missed by VDJdb matching, which favored anti-spike CD8 responses.

The starting material was whole blood, obtained at baseline. V gene TRBV7-2 combines with J gene TRBJ2-1, with D maybe TRBD2 (6 bases). This receptor was obtained from an adult who was a healthcare worker with PCR-confirmed SARS-CoV-2 infection or an uninfected control (not recorded which). CDR3 region: CASSQPGLNYNEQFF. In nucleotides, the CDR3 is TGTGCCAGCAGTCAGCCGGGACTGAATTACAATGAGCAGTTCTTC.